This T cell receptor beta chain came from a study of early T cells in non-severe SARS-CoV-2 infection. In TCRdb, the 5' RACE reads were re-called with MiXCR into one record per CDR3 protein. Among about 81,000 distinct CDR3 sequences listed, 6% to 7% were seen once. For this clonotype: Its antigen remains unknown.

Study-level results: Matching with VDJdb favored anti-spike CD8 responses (missing private and CD4 specificities).

The receptor comes from an adult who was a healthcare worker with PCR-confirmed SARS-CoV-2 infection or an uninfected control (not recorded which). Sequencing input: whole blood.

In nucleotides, the CDR3 is TGCGCCAGCAGCCAAACCGGGACTCTCTCCTACGAGCAGTTCTTC. Its protein is CASSQTGTLSYEQFF. The chain couples TRBV4-1 to TRBJ2-1, with D possibly TRBD2 on 6 matching bases. V dropped 2 bases and J dropped 10 bases, with 18 bases sitting between them. Germline assignment: CDR1 MGHRA and CDR2 YSYEKL. The CDR3 contains 15 residues.